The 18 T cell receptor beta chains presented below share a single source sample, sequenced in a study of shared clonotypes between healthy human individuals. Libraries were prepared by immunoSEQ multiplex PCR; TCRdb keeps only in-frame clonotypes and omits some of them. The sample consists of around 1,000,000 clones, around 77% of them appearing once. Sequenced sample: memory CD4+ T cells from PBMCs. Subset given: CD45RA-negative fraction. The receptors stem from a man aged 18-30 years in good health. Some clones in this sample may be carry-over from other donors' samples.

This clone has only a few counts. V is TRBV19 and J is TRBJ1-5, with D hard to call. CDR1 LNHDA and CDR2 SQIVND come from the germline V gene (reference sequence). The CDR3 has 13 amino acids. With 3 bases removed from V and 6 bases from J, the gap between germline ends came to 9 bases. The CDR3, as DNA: TGTGCCAGTAGTATGAATCGCGGTCAGCCCCAGCATTTT. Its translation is CASSMNRGQPQHF.

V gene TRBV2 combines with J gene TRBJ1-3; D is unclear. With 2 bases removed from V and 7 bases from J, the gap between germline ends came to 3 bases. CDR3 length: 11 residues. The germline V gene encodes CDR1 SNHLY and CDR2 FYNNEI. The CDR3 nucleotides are TGTGCCAGCAGTGAAACCAACACCATATATTTT. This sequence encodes CASSETNTIYF.

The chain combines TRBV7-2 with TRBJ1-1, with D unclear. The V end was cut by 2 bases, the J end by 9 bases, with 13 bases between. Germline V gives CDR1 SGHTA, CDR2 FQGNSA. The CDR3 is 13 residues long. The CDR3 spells CASSLLADAKAFF. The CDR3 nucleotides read TGTGCCAGCAGCTTATTGGCGGATGCCAAAGCTTTCTTT.

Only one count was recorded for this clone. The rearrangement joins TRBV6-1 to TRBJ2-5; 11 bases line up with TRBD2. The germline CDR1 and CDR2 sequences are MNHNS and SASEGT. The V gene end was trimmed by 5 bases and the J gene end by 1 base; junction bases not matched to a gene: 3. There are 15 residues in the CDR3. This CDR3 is CASSPLAGVQETQYF. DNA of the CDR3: TGTGCCAGCAGTCCACTAGCGGGGGTCCAAGAGACCCAGTACTTC.

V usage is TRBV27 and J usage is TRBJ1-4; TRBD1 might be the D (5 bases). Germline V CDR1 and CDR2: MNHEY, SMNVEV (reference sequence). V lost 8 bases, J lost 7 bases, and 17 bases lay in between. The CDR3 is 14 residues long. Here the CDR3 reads CASGRGPMVEKLFF. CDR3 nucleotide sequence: TGTGCCAGCGGCCGGGGCCCTATGGTTGAAAAACTGTTTTTT.

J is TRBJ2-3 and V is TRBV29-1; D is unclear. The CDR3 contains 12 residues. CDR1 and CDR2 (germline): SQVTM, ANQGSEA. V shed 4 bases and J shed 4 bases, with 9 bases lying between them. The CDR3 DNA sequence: TGCAGCGTTGTAAAGGGATCAGATACGCAGTATTTT. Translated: CSVVKGSDTQYF.

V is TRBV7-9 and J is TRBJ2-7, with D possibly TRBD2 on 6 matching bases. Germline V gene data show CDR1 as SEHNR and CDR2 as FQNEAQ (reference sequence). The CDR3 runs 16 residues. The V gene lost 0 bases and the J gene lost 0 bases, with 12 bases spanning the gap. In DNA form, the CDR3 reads TGTGCCAGCAGCTTAGCGCTTGCGGGAATCTCCTACGAGCAGTACTTC. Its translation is CASSLALAGISYEQYF.

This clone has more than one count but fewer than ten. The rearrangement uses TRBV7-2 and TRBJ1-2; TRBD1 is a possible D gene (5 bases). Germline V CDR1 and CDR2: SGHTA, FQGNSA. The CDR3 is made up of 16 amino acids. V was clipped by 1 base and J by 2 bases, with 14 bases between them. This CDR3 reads CASSLGQGLGNYGYTF. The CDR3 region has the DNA TGTGCCAGCAGCTTAGGGCAGGGACTTGGGAACTATGGCTACACCTTC.

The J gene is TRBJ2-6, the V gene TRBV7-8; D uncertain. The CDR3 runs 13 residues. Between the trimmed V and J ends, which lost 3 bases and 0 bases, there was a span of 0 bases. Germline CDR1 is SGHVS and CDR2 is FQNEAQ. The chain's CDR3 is CASSFSGANVLTF. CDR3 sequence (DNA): TGTGCCAGCAGCTTCTCTGGGGCCAACGTCCTGACTTTC.

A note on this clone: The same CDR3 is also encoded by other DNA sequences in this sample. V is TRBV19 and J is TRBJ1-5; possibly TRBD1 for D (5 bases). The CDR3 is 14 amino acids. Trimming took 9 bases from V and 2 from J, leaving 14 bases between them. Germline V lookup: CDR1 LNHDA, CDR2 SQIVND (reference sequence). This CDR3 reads CASSRREGNQPQHF. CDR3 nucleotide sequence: TGTGCCAGCAGCCGCAGGGAGGGCAATCAGCCCCAGCATTTT.

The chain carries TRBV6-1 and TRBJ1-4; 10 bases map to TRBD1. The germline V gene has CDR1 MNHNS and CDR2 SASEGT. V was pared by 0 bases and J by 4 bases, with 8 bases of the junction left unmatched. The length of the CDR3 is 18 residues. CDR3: CASSEAFRDRGLNEKLFF. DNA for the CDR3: TGTGCCAGCAGTGAAGCCTTCAGGGACAGGGGACTTAATGAAAAACTGTTTTTT.

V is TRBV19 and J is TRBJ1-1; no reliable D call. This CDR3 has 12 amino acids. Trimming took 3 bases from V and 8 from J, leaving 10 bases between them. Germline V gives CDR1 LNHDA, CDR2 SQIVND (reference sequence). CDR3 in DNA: TGTGCCAGTAGTATGGGGAGAAAGGAAGCTTTCTTT. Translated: CASSMGRKEAFF.

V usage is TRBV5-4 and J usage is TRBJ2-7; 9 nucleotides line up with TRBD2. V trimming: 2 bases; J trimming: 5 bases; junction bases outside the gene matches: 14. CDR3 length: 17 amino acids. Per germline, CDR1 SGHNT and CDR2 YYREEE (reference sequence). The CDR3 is CASSLPLGAGGGHEQYF. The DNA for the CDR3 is TGTGCCAGCAGCTTACCCCTTGGAGCGGGAGGAGGGCACGAGCAGTACTTC.

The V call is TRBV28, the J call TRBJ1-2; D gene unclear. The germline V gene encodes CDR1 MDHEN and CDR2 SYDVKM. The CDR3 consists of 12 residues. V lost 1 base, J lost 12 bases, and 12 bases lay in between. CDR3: CASSLLTAPHTF. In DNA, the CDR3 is TGTGCCAGCAGTTTATTGACTGCGCCCCACACCTTC.

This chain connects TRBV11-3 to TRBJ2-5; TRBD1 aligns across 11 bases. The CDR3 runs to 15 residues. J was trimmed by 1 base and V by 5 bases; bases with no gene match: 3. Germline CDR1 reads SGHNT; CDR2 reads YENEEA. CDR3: CASSPGQGGQETQYF. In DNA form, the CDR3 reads TGTGCCAGCAGCCCGGGACAGGGGGGCCAAGAGACCCAGTACTTC.

The CDR3: CAISESASRQETQYF. CDR3 sequence (DNA): TGTGCCATCAGTGAGTCGGCCTCGAGGCAAGAGACCCAGTACTTC. This rearrangement joins TRBV10-3 to TRBJ2-5, with D uncertain. This CDR3 comprises 15 residues. The germline gives CDR1 ENHRY, CDR2 SYGVKD. Deletions cut 0 bases from V and 2 bases from J, with 10 bases between.

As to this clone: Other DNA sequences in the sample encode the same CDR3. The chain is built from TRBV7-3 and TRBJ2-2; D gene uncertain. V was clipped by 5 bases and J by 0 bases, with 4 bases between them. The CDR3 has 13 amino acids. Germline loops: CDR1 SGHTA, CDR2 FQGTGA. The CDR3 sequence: CASSRSNTGELFF. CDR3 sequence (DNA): TGTGCCAGCAGCAGATCGAACACCGGGGAGCTGTTTTTT.

CDR3 nucleotide sequence: TGTGCCAGTAGCGGCGGGAGGGCCACAGATACGCAGTATTTT. The encoded protein is CASSGGRATDTQYF. V is TRBV19 and J is TRBJ2-3; 9 nucleotides match TRBD2. Germline V lookup: CDR1 LNHDA, CDR2 SQIVND (reference sequence). This CDR3 region has 14 residues. V lost 6 bases and J lost 2; bases outside the gene matches: 3.